The rows below give T cell receptor beta chains drawn from one sample of a study of blood T cell repertoires in COVID-19. Using immunoSEQ multiplex PCR, the repertoire was profiled, and TCRdb retains in-frame clones only, with some absent. The table shows over 100,000 clones, with approximately 88% occurring only once. What was sequenced was peripheral blood. The receptors derive from a man over 45 with acute or convalescent COVID-19. Each CDR3 is given with its conserved first and last residue. Each record gives: D gene, V gene, J gene, clone size, CDR3 DNA, CDR3 protein. A D gene is named only where the DNA matches it firmly. Some rows mark clone size as missing; the rest say once, few, many or name a class of expanded clone.

.	TRBV5-1	TRBJ1-4	.	TGCGCCAGCGGCGCCGAAGGGCAGGGTGGTGAAAAACTGTTTTTT	CASGAEGQGGEKLFF
.	TRBV19	TRBJ1-4	.	TGTGCCAGTAGTATCGGTGTCTGGGAAAAACTGTTTTTT	CASSIGVWEKLFF
TRBD1	TRBV19	TRBJ1-1	.	TGTGCCAGTAGTAAAGGGACAGGGTTGCGAGCTTTCTTT	CASSKGTGLRAFF
.	TRBV6-6	TRBJ1-5	.	TGTGCCAGCAGTTGGCGGGGCAATCAGCCCCAGCATTTT	CASSWRGNQPQHF
.	TRBV12-5	TRBJ2-1	few	TGTGCTAGTGGTTTCCCCAGGGTCTGGGCCGTAAATGAGCAGTTCTTC	CASGFPRVWAVNEQFF
TRBD1	TRBV2	TRBJ1-1	once	TGTGCCAGCAGTGACCACCTACCTCAAAGGGACAGGGTAAAAACTTTCTTT	CASSDHLPQRDRVKTFF
TRBD1	TRBV10-1	TRBJ1-2	.	TGCGCCAGCAGTGACGGGGGTGAAGGGGGCAACTATGGCTACACCTTC	CASSDGGEGGNYGYTF
.	TRBV11-2	TRBJ1-1	.	TGTGCCAGCAGCTCTAGAATCCTGAACACTGAAGCTTTCTTT	CASSSRILNTEAFF
.	TRBV5-1	TRBJ2-1	.	TGCGCCAGCACTTCACGAAGGGGGAGGGAGGGCGATGAGCAGTTCTTC	CASTSRRGREGDEQFF
.	TRBV5-1	TRBJ1-6	.	TGCGCCAGCAGCTTGGACAGCGGCTCGACTAATTCACCCCTCCACTTT	CASSLDSGSTNSPLHF
.	TRBV6-1	TRBJ1-1	.	TGTGCCAGCAGTGAACGGACAGCTACTGAAGCTTTCTTT	CASSERTATEAFF
TRBD1	TRBV6-2/TRBV6-3	TRBJ1-1	once	TGTGCCAGCAGCTTTTCGACAGGGCCAACACCAAAGAACACTGAAGCTTTCTTT	CASSFSTGPTPKNTEAFF
TRBD1	TRBV19	TRBJ1-2	.	TGTGCCAGTAGTATATCGCCCCAGACAGGGGATAACGATGGCTACACCTTC	CASSISPQTGDNDGYTF
TRBD2	TRBV5-1	TRBJ2-3	.	TGCGCCAGCAGCTTCATGTCTAGCGGGAGTGCAGATACGCAGTATTTT	CASSFMSSGSADTQYF
TRBD1	TRBV7-2	TRBJ2-2	once	TGTGCCAGCAGCTTGAACAGGGGTGTATTTAACACCGGGGAGCTGTTTTTT	CASSLNRGVFNTGELFF
TRBD1	TRBV5-1	TRBJ2-5	.	TGCGCCAGCAGCCACGGGACAGGCCAAGAGACCCAGTACTTC	CASSHGTGQETQYF
TRBD1	TRBV30	TRBJ1-4	.	TGTGCCTGGAGTGTAGACAGGGTGGGGGAAAAACTGTTTTTT	CAWSVDRVGEKLFF
TRBD1	TRBV2	TRBJ1-1	.	TGTGCCAGCAGAATTCAGACAGGGGGGTGGACTGAAGCTTTCTTT	CASRIQTGGWTEAFF
.	TRBV12-3/TRBV12-4	TRBJ1-1	few	TGTGCCAGCAGTTTTCAGGGGAACACTGAAGCTTTCTTT	CASSFQGNTEAFF
TRBD2	TRBV7-2	TRBJ2-1	.	TGTGCCAGCAGCTCAGTGGGACCGGGGGGGCAGTTCTTC	CASSSVGPGGQFF
TRBD1	TRBV28	TRBJ2-7	few	TGTGCCAGCAGTATCCCCTCGACAGGGGTCTACGAGCAGTACTTC	CASSIPSTGVYEQYF
.	TRBV28	TRBJ2-4	.	TGTGCCAGCAGGACCGACCGCGGTCTGTACTTC	CASRTDRGLYF
.	TRBV5-4	TRBJ1-2	.	TGTGCCAGCAGCGCTCGAGGTTCTTTCAGAGGGTATGGCTACACCTTC	CASSARGSFRGYGYTF
.	TRBV6-5	TRBJ2-7	.	TGTGCCAGCAGTCTACTCCCCGGCCTGGAGGGAGCCGTGTTC	CASSLLPGLEGAVF
.	TRBV19	TRBJ1-2	.	TGTGCCAGTACATTCGGGGTCCCTACCGGCTATGGCTACACCTTC	CASTFGVPTGYGYTF
.	TRBV19	TRBJ1-5	few	TGTGCCAGTAGTATCCCGGGGGGCAATCAGCCCCAGCATTTT	CASSIPGGNQPQHF
TRBD1	TRBV24-1	TRBJ2-1	once	TGTGCCACCAGTCTCACCAGGGGACAGGGGTTGGGGAATGAGCAGTTCTTC	CATSLTRGQGLGNEQFF
.	TRBV6-5	TRBJ2-1	.	TGTGCCACCTCGGGGGTGAGGTTATCCTACAATGAGCAGTTCTTC	CATSGVRLSYNEQFF
TRBD1	TRBV5-6	TRBJ1-2	.	TGTGCCAGCAGCCACGACAGGGGGGAGAATGGCTACACCTTC	CASSHDRGENGYTF
.	TRBV2	TRBJ1-2	few	TGTGCCAGCACTCCGGACTATGGCTACACCTTC	CASTPDYGYTF
.	TRBV2	TRBJ1-1	.	TGTGCCAGCAGACGACAGGATATGAACACTGAAGCTTTCTTT	CASRRQDMNTEAFF
TRBD1	TRBV6-5	TRBJ2-7	.	TGTGCCAGCAGACCTACAGGGGGCTACGAGCAGTACTTC	CASRPTGGYEQYF
.	TRBV18	TRBJ2-5	.	TGTGCCAGCTCACTTTTAGTTGGAGAGACCCAGTACTTC	CASSLLVGETQYF
.	TRBV21-1	TRBJ1-1	few	TGTGCCACAGGGAGGGCGAACACTGAAGCTTTCTTT	CATGRANTEAFF
.	TRBV10-1	TRBJ1-1	.	TGCGCCAGCAGGCCGGACAGAGTTGAAGCTTTCTTT	CASRPDRVEAFF
TRBD1	TRBV28	TRBJ2-7	.	TGTGCCAGCAACCAACCGGGACAGGCCTACGAGCAGTACTTC	CASNQPGQAYEQYF
.	TRBV2	TRBJ1-5	.	TGTGCCAGCAGTGAAATACGTTCGCGGGGTCTATTAGGTCAGCCCCAGCATTTT	CASSEIRSRGLLGQPQHF
TRBD1	TRBV15	TRBJ1-2	few	TGTGCCACCAGCGACGGACAGGGACCCTATGGCTACACCTTC	CATSDGQGPYGYTF
.	TRBV18	TRBJ1-3	.	TGTGCCAGCTCCCGGACAGCGGGAACTGAAAACACCATATATTTT	CASSRTAGTENTIYF
.	TRBV6-1	TRBJ2-7	.	TGTGCCAGCAGTGAAGCGCTAGGTCCGTCCTTC	CASSEALGPSF
TRBD1	TRBV6-6	TRBJ1-1	.	TGTGCCAGCAGGGATACAGGGGGGATTGGAGCTTTCTTT	CASRDTGGIGAFF
.	TRBV29-1	TRBJ2-1	.	TGCAGCGTTGGCGGGAAACCCCCTTATGAGCAGTTCTTC	CSVGGKPPYEQFF
.	TRBV5-8	TRBJ1-5	few	TGTGCCAGCAGCCGAGTAGACACCGATGGGCAGCCCCAGCATTTT	CASSRVDTDGQPQHF
.	TRBV11-2	TRBJ1-3	.	TGTGCCAGCAGCTTAGGGAGGGCGTATGGAAACACCATATATTTT	CASSLGRAYGNTIYF
.	TRBV10-1	TRBJ1-1	.	TGCGCCAGCAGCCTGACAGGAGCGAACACTGAAGCTTTCTTT	CASSLTGANTEAFF
TRBD1	TRBV12-3/TRBV12-4	TRBJ1-1	few	TGTGCCAGCAGCTACACCGACAGGGGTGAAGCTTTCTTT	CASSYTDRGEAFF
.	TRBV3-1/TRBV3-2	TRBJ1-1	.	TGTGCCAGCAGCCAAGCTCAAGGGGCCAGAACTGAAGCTTTCTTT	CASSQAQGARTEAFF